Detailed here is one TCR beta chain. Antigen specificity is unknown. CDR3 and TCR beta VDJ profiling relied on a genomic DNA template. TCRdb recomputed calls from the reads with MiXCR, one row per CDR3 protein. The sample lists more than 150,000 distinct CDR3 sequences, around 50% occurring once. The data derive from a study of CD8+CD57+ T cells in acquired aplastic anemia. Whole-study results and caveats: Patients showed no significant difference from controls in CD8+ Simpson's diversity. Patients and controls shared some 30 CD8+ CDR3 sequences, highly expressed in patients.

CD8+CD57+ cell expansion, shown by flow cytometry, had occurred in the patients selected for sequencing. The diagnosis in all patients was severe acquired aplastic anemia. Each patient gave a blood sample that was collected before any therapy had been received. Trimming removed 3 bases at V and 4 bases at J, with 9 bases between. The CDR3 sequence is 13 residues long. CDR1 and CDR2 (germline): LNHDA, SQIVND (reference sequence). The specimen sequenced was sorted CD4+, CD8+, or CD8+CD57+ T cells (not recorded which) from PBMCs. The TCR comes from a human donor with aplastic anemia. V usage is TRBV19 and J usage is TRBJ1-2; D uncertain. This CDR3 reads CASSIREAYGYTF. The CDR3 DNA sequence: TGTGCCAGTAGTATTCGGGAAGCCTATGGCTACACCTTC.